This is a list of T cell receptor beta chains from one sample in a study of regulatory T cells in long-lasting Graves disease. TCRdb reanalysed the multiplex PCR reads using MiXCR and keeps one entry per CDR3 protein. This table has over 500,000 distinct CDR3 sequences, roughly 15% appearing once. The data were also submitted as part of a second study, on T cells in Graves' hyperthyroidism and ophthalmopathy.

This specimen consisted of peripheral blood mononuclear cells (PBMCs), obtained at new diagnosis, from a patient treated with antithyroid drugs. Receptors were obtained from a woman aged 25 to 39 with Graves disease. The CDR3 runs from the conserved cysteine through the conserved F or W. The D gene is left open where the match is weak.

J gene,V gene,D gene,CDR3 protein
TRBJ2-7,TRBV24-1,.,CATSDGVRDGTYEQYF
TRBJ2-1,TRBV7-3,.,CASSFGQGGNEQFF
TRBJ2-7,TRBV27,TRBD2,CASSRTSGSSEQYF
TRBJ2-7,TRBV5-1,TRBD2,CASSHSGLAAYEQYF
TRBJ2-5,TRBV19,TRBD2,CASRNLGLAGGTARETQYF
TRBJ2-7,TRBV5-5,TRBD1,CASSLSRDRAYEQYF
TRBJ1-2,TRBV5-6,TRBD1,CASSLSKGTVPNYGYTF
TRBJ2-3,TRBV5-5,TRBD1,CASSPLGQINTDTQYF
TRBJ2-2,TRBV24-1,TRBD2,CATSGPSGSVTGELFF
TRBJ2-5,TRBV5-1,.,CASSLLSGHETQYF
TRBJ2-5,TRBV24-1,.,CATSDPHPTGPETQYF
TRBJ2-3,TRBV28,.,CASSPPAWGADTQYF
TRBJ2-5,TRBV3-1,TRBD2,CASSHGTSGEQETQYF
TRBJ1-1,TRBV2,.,CASKYRVNTEALF
TRBJ1-2,TRBV28,.,CASSPRDRGYTF
TRBJ2-3,TRBV20-1,TRBD2,CSAMAFSGPTLSTDTQYF
TRBJ1-2,TRBV28,.,CASSIRDPGAYGYTF
TRBJ1-4,TRBV7-9,TRBD1,CASRSSGQAPEKLFF
TRBJ1-2,TRBV28,.,CATVSGRLPNYGYTF
TRBJ1-1,TRBV29-1,.,CSVRGGDTEAFF